The next 32 T cell receptor beta chains were all read from a single sample in a study of T cells in narcolepsy. Method: immunoSEQ multiplex PCR; TCRdb's copy keeps in-frame clones and lacks some. The data hold about 32,000 clones, with 75% to 85% observed a single time. Sequencing used CD45RA- memory CD4+ T cells from PBMCs. Every receptor here comes from a human donor with narcolepsy.

This chain uses TRBV29-1 with TRBJ1-2; a weak D match, TRBD1 (6 bases). With 6 bases removed from V and 6 bases from J, the gap between germline ends came to 17 bases. Per the germline V gene, CDR1 is SQVTM and CDR2 is ANQGSEA. CDR3 size: 13 residues. CDR3 protein: CSVGGTGANGYTF. CDR3 in DNA: TGCAGCGTCGGAGGAACGGGGGCGAATGGCTACACCTTC.

The gene calls are TRBV30 and TRBJ2-7; D is undetermined. Germline V lookup: CDR1 GTSNPN, CDR2 SVGIG (reference sequence). V was trimmed by 0 bases and J by 4 bases, leaving 4 bases between them. The CDR3 is 11 residues long. The CDR3 DNA sequence: TGTGCCTGGAGTGTACGGTACGAGCAGTACTTC. The encoded protein is CAWSVRYEQYF.

To note about this clone: Additional DNA sequences in this sample encode the identical CDR3. The chain couples TRBV28 to TRBJ1-3; D ambiguous. The germline V gene has CDR1 MDHEN and CDR2 SYDVKM. V was shortened by 2 bases and J by 3 bases, with 5 bases between the two germline ends. This CDR3 has 13 amino acids. CDR3 nucleotide sequence: TGTGCCAGCAGTTTAACGAGTGGAAACACCATATATTTT. Its protein is CASSLTSGNTIYF.

This clone was found a few times. J is TRBJ1-2 and V is TRBV11-1, with 7 bases identical to TRBD1. Germline V gene lookup returns CDR1 SGHAT and CDR2 FQDESV (reference sequence). CDR3 length equals 15 residues. J lost 3 bases, V lost 6 bases, and 10 bases had no gene match. The CDR3 sequence is CASSTPGQKYYGYTF. The CDR3 nucleotides are TGTGCCAGCAGTACGCCGGGACAGAAGTACTATGGCTACACCTTC. The full variable domain, completed using reference TRBV11-1 and TRBJ1-2, is EAEVAQSPRYKITEKSQAVAFWCDPISGHATLYWYRQILGQGPELLVQFQDESVVDDSQLPKDRFSAERLKGVDSTLKIQPAELGDSAMYLCASSTPGQKYYGYTFGSGTRLTVV.

The rearrangement uses TRBV9 and TRBJ1-4; possible D gene TRBD1, 5 bases. Germline CDR1 reads SGDLS; CDR2 reads YYNGEE. The CDR3 length is 15 residues. Trimming left V 7 bases short and J 4 bases short, with 17 bases between. CDR3 residues: CASAGGDRFNEKLFF. The CDR3, as DNA: TGTGCCAGCGCCGGAGGGGACCGATTTAATGAAAAACTGTTTTTT.

The chain is built from TRBV4-1 and TRBJ2-7; 9 nucleotides match TRBD2. The CDR3 has 15 amino acids. Germline V gene data show CDR1 as MGHRA and CDR2 as YSYEKL. V was clipped by 4 bases and J by 2 bases; unmatched bases: 6. The CDR3 here is CASSPSGTRAYEQYF. In DNA form, the CDR3 reads TGCGCCAGCAGCCCTAGCGGGACTCGGGCCTACGAGCAGTACTTC.

The rearrangement links TRBV20-1 to TRBJ1-1; unclear D gene. The ends were cut back, 1 base at V and 5 bases at J, with 5 bases in the middle. The CDR3 sequence is 11 residues long. Germline V gives CDR1 DFQATT, CDR2 SNEGSKA (reference sequence). The CDR3 DNA sequence: TGCAGTGCTAGAGGACCTACTGAAGCTTTCTTT. Encoded protein: CSARGPTEAFF.

CDR3 amino acids: CASSLIQGGTEAFF. The CDR3 nucleotides read TGTGCCAGCAGCTTAATCCAAGGGGGCACTGAAGCTTTCTTT. V and J are TRBV11-3 and TRBJ1-1; TRBD1 might be the D (6 bases). CDR3 length: 14 residues. V was trimmed by 2 bases and J by 4 bases, leaving 11 bases between them. Germline loops: CDR1 SGHNT, CDR2 YENEEA.

The genes are TRBV11-2 and TRBJ1-2; D not certain. This CDR3 is built from 13 residues. The V end lost 1 base, the J end lost 4 bases, and 7 bases lay between the germline ends. Per germline, CDR1 SGHAT and CDR2 FQNNGV. CDR3 loop: CASSLARLYGYTF. CDR3 bases: TGTGCCAGCAGCTTAGCAAGGCTCTATGGCTACACCTTC.

The rearrangement joins TRBV5-1 to TRBJ2-2, with 11 bases lining up with TRBD2. Looked up from germline, CDR1 is SGHRS and CDR2 is YFSETQ. Trimming cost V 0 bases and J 5 bases; bases outside gene matches: 3. This CDR3 comprises 16 residues. The CDR3 nucleotides are TGCGCCAGCAGCTTGGGACGACTAGCGGGAACCGGGGAGCTGTTTTTT. It encodes CASSLGRLAGTGELFF.

This chain joins TRBV6-5 and TRBJ1-1; D unresolved. Germline V gene sequence: CDR1 MNHEY, CDR2 SVGAGI. Trimming took 2 bases from V and 4 from J, leaving 14 bases between them. The CDR3 has 15 amino acids. CDR3: CASSYERVRATEAFF. The CDR3 region has the DNA TGTGCCAGCAGTTACGAAAGGGTTCGGGCCACTGAAGCTTTCTTT.

The chain carries TRBV6-5 and TRBJ2-3; D unclear. Germline V lookup: CDR1 MNHEY, CDR2 SVGAGI. With 7 bases removed from V and 1 base from J, the gap between germline ends came to 9 bases. CDR3 length equals 13 residues. The DNA for the CDR3 is TGTGCCAGCACCGCCCCGGGCACAGATACGCAGTATTTT. This sequence encodes CASTAPGTDTQYF.

The chain links TRBV5-4 to TRBJ1-1; D might be TRBD1 (5 bases). V lost 2 bases and J 8 bases, leaving 13 bases between the germline ends. This CDR3 spans 13 amino acids. Germline V gene data show CDR1 as SGHNT and CDR2 as YYREEE (reference sequence). As DNA, the CDR3 is TGTGCCAGCAGCTTCTGGGGCGGGCTCGAAGCTTTCTTT. It codes for CASSFWGGLEAFF.

Only a few counts were recorded for this clone. J is TRBJ2-5 and V is TRBV28; 12 bases are a match to TRBD2. The CDR3 runs to 12 residues. The germline V gene has CDR1 MDHEN and CDR2 SYDVKM. Trimming took 4 bases from V and 14 from J; bases not matched to a gene: 5. Written as DNA, the CDR3 is TGTGCCAGCAGTTACCAGACTAGCGGGAGATACTTC. It encodes CASSYQTSGRYF. Supplemented by reference TRBV28 and TRBJ2-5, the full variable domain reads DVKVTQSSRYLVKRTGEKVFLECVQDMDHENMFWYRQDPGLGLRLIYFSYDVKMKEKGDIPEGYSVSREKKERFSLILESASTNQTSMYLCASSYQTSGRYFGPGTRLLVL.

A single count supports this clone. CDR3 DNA sequence: TGCGCCAGCAGCTACGGGGGCCGGACTGAAGCTTTCTTT. This sequence encodes CASSYGGRTEAFF. The genes are TRBV5-1 and TRBJ1-1; weak D call: TRBD1 (6 bases). The V gene lost 3 bases and the J gene lost 5 bases, with 11 bases spanning the gap. The CDR3 is 13 amino acids. The V gene's germline CDR1 is SGHRS and CDR2 YFSETQ. Filled out from reference TRBV5-1 and TRBJ1-1, the complete variable domain reads KAGVTQTPRYLIKTRGQQVTLSCSPISGHRSVSWYQQTPGQGLQFLFEYFSETQRNKGNFPGRFSGRQFSNSRSEMNVSTLELGDSALYLCASSYGGRTEAFFGQGTRLTVV.

The chain has TRBV18 and TRBJ2-3; D gene unclear. CDR3 length: 15 amino acids. CDR1 and CDR2 from the germline V gene are KGHSH and LQKENI. The ends were cut back, 3 bases at V and 0 bases at J, with 10 bases in the middle. The CDR3 sequence: CASSPTASSTDTQYF. The CDR3 DNA reads TGTGCCAGCTCACCGACGGCGTCTAGCACAGATACGCAGTATTTT.

This clone was detected a few times. J is TRBJ2-2 and V is TRBV7-6; no clear D. V lost 2 bases to trimming and J lost 5 bases, with 9 bases between them. This CDR3 contains 14 residues. Germline V gene data show CDR1 as SGHVS and CDR2 as FNYEAQ. This CDR3 reads CASSLIAKTGELFF. DNA of the CDR3: TGTGCCAGCAGCTTAATAGCAAAGACCGGGGAGCTGTTTTTT.

This clone was seen a few times. The genes are TRBV25-1 and TRBJ2-7; D is ambiguous. The length of the CDR3 is 14 residues. Trimming stripped 5 bases from V and 2 bases from J, with 13 bases between. Per the germline V gene, CDR1 is MGHDK and CDR2 is SYGVNS. DNA for the CDR3: TGTGCCAGCAGTCGAGAAAGTGGAGCCTACGAGCAGTACTTC. Translating it yields CASSRESGAYEQYF.

The rearrangement joins TRBV27 to TRBJ1-1; 11 bases fit TRBD1. This CDR3 is 15 amino acids long. CDR1 MNHEY and CDR2 SMNVEV come from the germline V gene (reference sequence). Trimming at V came to 0 bases and at J to 4 bases, leaving 1 base not matched to a gene. In nucleotides, the CDR3 is TGTGCCAGCAGTTTATCAGGGACAGGGGGCACTGAAGCTTTCTTT. Its protein product is CASSLSGTGGTEAFF.

This clone has just one count. The chain employs TRBV7-6 and TRBJ2-2; 7 bases agree with TRBD2. The CDR3 runs to 15 residues. V was clipped by 6 bases and J by 2 bases; unmatched bases: 6. Germline loops: CDR1 SGHVS, CDR2 FNYEAQ. CDR3 sequence (DNA): TGTGCCAGCAGGAAGCGGGACTACAACACCGGGGAGCTGTTTTTT. Its protein product is CASRKRDYNTGELFF.

V is TRBV19 and J is TRBJ2-5; perhaps D is TRBD1 or TRBD2 (6 bases each). V was cut by 3 bases and J by 0 bases, with 8 bases left in between. Germline V gene lookup returns CDR1 LNHDA and CDR2 SQIVND (reference sequence). The CDR3 is 14 residues long. The CDR3, as DNA: TGTGCCAGTAGTATCCGGGGGCACCAAGAGACCCAGTACTTC. Protein product: CASSIRGHQETQYF. Complete variable domain (other parts from reference TRBV19 and TRBJ2-5): DGGITQSPKYLFRKEGQNVTLSCEQNLNHDAMYWYRQDPGQGLRLIYYSQIVNDFQKGDIAEGYSVSREKKESFPLTVTSAQKNPTAFYLCASSIRGHQETQYFGPGTRLLVL.

The V and J genes are TRBV4-3 and TRBJ2-1; D perhaps matches TRBD2 (5 bases). Looked up from germline, CDR1 is LGHNA and CDR2 is YSLEER. The CDR3 is 14 residues long. The V gene lost 0 bases and the J gene lost 14 bases, with 17 bases spanning the gap. CDR3: CASSQDQTSGTKFF. For the CDR3, the DNA is TGCGCCAGCAGCCAAGATCAGACGAGCGGAACTAAGTTCTTC.

V gene TRBV25-1 combines with J gene TRBJ1-2; tentative D call: TRBD1 (5 bases). This CDR3 region has 15 residues. V lost 7 bases, J lost 1 base, and 16 bases lay in between. The germline V gene has CDR1 MGHDK and CDR2 SYGVNS. CDR3 DNA: TGTGCCAGCATCGTAGGGGCGGCTTATAACTATGGCTACACCTTC. It translates to CASIVGAAYNYGYTF.

This clone was picked up a small number of times. This rearrangement joins TRBV11-2 to TRBJ1-4; 8 bases are a match to TRBD1. The CDR3 contains 16 residues. The V gene end was trimmed by 5 bases and the J gene end by 8 bases; junction bases not matched to a gene: 13. From germline, CDR1 is SGHAT and CDR2 FQNNGV. The CDR3 DNA reads TGTGCCAGCAGCATAACCTTGACAGGGGTGAGGGAAAAACTGTTTTTT. It codes for CASSITLTGVREKLFF. The complete variable domain, with remaining parts taken from reference TRBV11-2 and TRBJ1-4, reads EAGVAQSPRYKIIEKRQSVAFWCNPISGHATLYWYQQILGQGPKLLIQFQNNGVVDDSQLPKDRFSAERLKGVDSTLKIQPAKLEDSAVYLCASSITLTGVREKLFFGSGTQLSVL.

The J gene is TRBJ2-3, the V gene TRBV19; D unresolved. Trimming stripped 1 base from V and 0 bases from J, with 11 bases between. The CDR3 extends over 16 amino acids. Germline assignment: CDR1 LNHDA and CDR2 SQIVND (reference sequence). CDR3 in DNA: TGTGCCAGTAGTATAGGGGGTGCCTCTAGCACAGATACGCAGTATTTT. Amino acids: CASSIGGASSTDTQYF.

The chain recombines TRBV5-1 with TRBJ2-7; D ambiguous. Germline CDR1 is SGHRS and CDR2 is YFSETQ. The germline V and J ends were trimmed by 4 bases and 0 bases, with 8 bases remaining between them. This CDR3 comprises 13 residues. The CDR3 nucleotides read TGCGCCAGCAGCCCCCGCACCTCCTACGAGCAGTACTTC. Its protein is CASSPRTSYEQYF. The full variable domain, with the rest looked up from reference TRBV5-1 and TRBJ2-7, is KAGVTQTPRYLIKTRGQQVTLSCSPISGHRSVSWYQQTPGQGLQFLFEYFSETQRNKGNFPGRFSGRQFSNSRSEMNVSTLELGDSALYLCASSPRTSYEQYFGPGTRLTVT.

The V gene is TRBV11-3, the J gene TRBJ1-1; tentatively, D is TRBD1 (6 bases). The V gene lost 4 bases and the J gene lost 1 base, with 16 bases spanning the gap. There are 16 residues in the CDR3. The germline V gene has CDR1 SGHNT and CDR2 YENEEA. The CDR3 DNA follows: TGTGCCAGCAGCTCCGGACAGTCTAGATGGAACACTGAAGCTTTCTTT. Protein: CASSSGQSRWNTEAFF.

This sequence joins TRBV19 and TRBJ1-5, with D possibly matching TRBD1 (5 bases). Germline values: CDR1 LNHDA, CDR2 SQIVND (reference sequence). The CDR3 spans 15 residues. Deletions cut 3 bases from V and 2 bases from J, with 11 bases between. The CDR3 sequence is CASSIRGDGNQPQHF. DNA of the CDR3: TGTGCCAGTAGTATCCGGGGGGACGGCAATCAGCCCCAGCATTTT.

V usage is TRBV6-5 and J usage is TRBJ2-7; TRBD1 might be the D (6 bases). Germline V gene data show CDR1 as MNHEY and CDR2 as SVGAGI. V was clipped by 9 bases and J by 0 bases, with 18 bases between them. This CDR3 is built from 15 residues. CDR3 in DNA: TGTGCCAGTAGGACTTTTATACAGGGCTCCTACGAGCAGTACTTC. This sequence encodes CASRTFIQGSYEQYF.

The rearrangement links TRBV6-5 to TRBJ2-7, with 9 nucleotides matching TRBD1. Trimming took 3 bases from V and 4 from J; bases not matched to a gene: 7. The germline gives CDR1 MNHEY, CDR2 SVGAGI. This CDR3 comprises 15 residues. The CDR3 sequence is CASSYSGQGHYEQYF. The CDR3 region has the DNA TGTGCCAGCAGTTATTCAGGACAGGGGCATTACGAGCAGTACTTC.

The V and J genes are TRBV10-3 and TRBJ1-5; D possibly corresponds to TRBD1 (6 bases). Germline CDR1 reads ENHRY; CDR2 reads SYGVKD. CDR3 length: 14 residues. Trimming pared 8 bases from V and 2 bases from J, leaving 13 bases between. The CDR3 DNA sequence: TGTGCCATCCAGGCCCCAGGGGGCAATCAGCCCCAGCATTTT. Translated, it gives CAIQAPGGNQPQHF.

V gene TRBV19 combines with J gene TRBJ1-5; tentative D call: TRBD1 (5 bases). CDR3 length equals 13 residues. Germline CDR1 and CDR2: LNHDA and SQIVND (reference sequence). With 11 bases removed from V and 11 bases from J, the gap between germline ends came to 22 bases. The CDR3 spells CAVQGDGVLSQHF. CDR3 sequence (DNA): TGTGCCGTCCAAGGGGACGGGGTCTTGTCCCAGCATTTT.